These 9 T cell receptor beta chains came from one sample sequenced in a study of response to subunit inactivated influenza vaccine. From the RT-PCR reads, TCRdb called clonotypes with MiXCR, one entry per CDR3 protein. The table lists about 830,000 distinct CDR3 sequences, less than 20% of them singletons. Sequencing used PBMCs from blood, obtained roughly 5 days after vaccination. Source of these receptors: a man between 45 and 60 years old who received an inactivated influenza vaccine.

V is TRBV6-1 and J is TRBJ1-1, with TRBD1 matching over 9 bases. V gave up 6 bases and J gave up 3 bases; unmatched junction bases: 14. The CDR3 loop spans 17 amino acids. From germline, CDR1 is MNHNS and CDR2 SASEGT. Here the CDR3 DNA reads TGTGCCAGCAGCAAGCAAATCCGGACAGGGGAGTACACTGAAGCTTTCTTT. It is translated as CASSKQIRTGEYTEAFF.

This clonotype has only a few counts. This chain uses TRBV29-1 with TRBJ2-5; 9 bases match TRBD1. The CDR3 length is 15 residues. Germline-derived CDR1 and CDR2 are SQVTM and ANQGSEA. V shed 5 bases and J 5 bases; nucleotides not matched to a gene: 12. CDR3 residues: CSVWVATGGRETQYF. The CDR3 DNA reads as TGCAGCGTTTGGGTGGCGACAGGGGGAAGGGAGACCCAGTACTTC.

This clonotype was seen ten or more times. J is TRBJ2-3 and V is TRBV12-3 or TRBV12-4; D unresolved. The CDR3 runs 14 residues. V dropped 4 bases and J dropped 1 base, with 9 bases sitting between them. CDR3: CASSSIQGTDTQYF. The CDR3 DNA sequence: TGTGCCAGCAGTTCAATCCAGGGCACAGATACGCAGTATTTT.

The chain combines TRBV20-1 with TRBJ1-3; D call uncertain. Germline CDR1 and CDR2: DFQATT and SNEGSKA (reference sequence). V lost 5 bases and J 6 bases, leaving 8 bases between the germline ends. This CDR3 comprises 11 residues. The CDR3 here is CSAPSLNTIYF. In DNA, the CDR3 is TGCAGTGCTCCCTCGCTAAACACCATATATTTT.

The CDR3 sequence: CAISESRQIGAYGYTF. CDR3 in DNA: TGTGCCATCAGTGAGTCCCGACAGATCGGAGCCTATGGCTACACCTTC. The chain joins TRBV10-3 to TRBJ1-2; weak D call: TRBD1 (5 bases). Germline loops: CDR1 ENHRY, CDR2 SYGVKD. The CDR3 contains 16 residues. The V gene lost 0 bases and the J gene lost 4 bases, with 15 bases spanning the gap.

This clonotype was observed a handful of times. The gene calls are TRBV20-1 and TRBJ2-5; perhaps TRBD2 as D (6 bases). The V end lost 3 bases, the J end lost 5 bases, and 10 bases lay between the germline ends. The CDR3 covers 12 residues. From germline, CDR1 is DFQATT and CDR2 SNEGSKA (reference sequence). DNA of the CDR3: TGCAGTGCTAGCGGGAGCGGGGAGACCCAGTACTTC. Translation: CSASGSGETQYF.

The sample holds a few counts of this clonotype. The chain links TRBV20-1 to TRBJ2-3, with 9 positions matching TRBD2. The ends lost 0 bases at V and 5 bases at J; junction bases unmatched: 9. The CDR3 extends over 16 amino acids. Germline V gene data show CDR1 as DFQATT and CDR2 as SNEGSKA (reference sequence). The CDR3 bases are TGCAGTGCTAGAGATCTCTTGCGGGGGGGGCAAGATACGCAGTATTTT. Protein: CSARDLLRGGQDTQYF.

This clonotype was detected a few times. The chain is built from TRBV27 and TRBJ2-2; 13 positions match TRBD2. The CDR3 contains 18 residues. V gave up 8 bases and J gave up 8 bases; unmatched junction bases: 17. CDR1 and CDR2 from the germline V gene are MNHEY and SMNVEV (reference sequence). The CDR3 is CASCPVARTSGRGGELFF. In nucleotides, the CDR3 is TGTGCCAGCTGCCCGGTCGCCAGGACTAGCGGGAGAGGAGGGGAGCTGTTTTTT.

V gene TRBV10-3 combines with J gene TRBJ2-7; tentative D call: TRBD1 (6 bases). The CDR3 has 15 residues. The V end was cut by 5 bases, the J end by 6 bases, with 20 bases between. Germline V lookup: CDR1 ENHRY, CDR2 SYGVKD. The CDR3 region has the DNA TGTGCCATCAGTAACACCGGGACACGTTCTAGCGAGCAGTACTTC. It is translated as CAISNTGTRSSEQYF.